Below are 5 T cell receptor beta chains sequenced from a single sample in a study of human T cells and chemical hapten exposure. Each CDR3 protein gets one entry after TCRdb re-called the RACE reads with MiXCR. Of roughly 98,000 distinct CDR3 sequences in the sample, roughly an eighth were seen once. The time point is: patch test 1, 2 weeks after DPC sensitization. Indicated treatment: therapeutic diphenylcyclopropenone sensitization with weekly scalp DPC. The source was whole blood, collected in connection with sensitization to the hapten diphenylcyclopropenone (DPC). The receptors come from a woman between 35 and 50 years old with alopecia areata. Some clones in this sample may be carry-over from other donors' samples.

The table lists this clonotype with many counts. This rearrangement joins TRBV28 to TRBJ2-3, with D unclear. The CDR3 loop spans 13 amino acids. The germline gives CDR1 MDHEN, CDR2 SYDVKM. Deletions cut 2 bases from V and 4 bases from J, with 7 bases between. The CDR3 here is CASSLATPDTQYF. Here the CDR3 DNA reads TGTGCCAGCAGTTTAGCCACTCCAGATACGCAGTATTTT.

V usage is TRBV12-3 or TRBV12-4 and J usage is TRBJ1-4; D is perhaps TRBD1 (6 bases). The CDR3 length is 14 residues. Trimming took off 6 bases at V and 3 bases at J, with 11 bases between the two ends. The CDR3, as DNA: TGTGCCAGCAGCCCAGGGGTGGCTAATGAAAAACTGTTTTTT. Protein sequence: CASSPGVANEKLFF.

The table lists this clonotype with a few counts. This chain uses TRBV27 with TRBJ1-2; TRBD1 matches 9 bases. Germline trimming cut 9 bases from V and 5 bases from J; bases unmatched to any gene: 4. Germline CDR1 and CDR2: MNHEY and SMNVEV (reference sequence). CDR3 size: 12 residues. CDR3 sequence (DNA): TGTGCCAGTGGGACAGGGCAGTATGGCTACACCTTC. Encoded protein: CASGTGQYGYTF.

V and J are TRBV5-4 and TRBJ1-1; TRBD1 matches at 7 bases. V lost 0 bases, J lost 6 bases, and 8 bases stayed unmatched. Germline assignment: CDR1 SGHNT and CDR2 YYREEE (reference sequence). CDR3 length: 15 residues. CDR3 loop: CASSLDLGQKAEAFF. The CDR3, as DNA: TGTGCCAGCAGCTTGGATCTGGGACAGAAAGCTGAAGCTTTCTTT.

This clonotype was observed a handful of times. The chain employs TRBV28 and TRBJ2-1, with 8 nucleotides matching TRBD1. CDR1 MDHEN and CDR2 SYDVKM come from the germline V gene. V was pared by 7 bases and J by 4 bases, with 6 bases of the junction left unmatched. CDR3 length equals 14 residues. CDR3 sequence: CASTTGGSYNEQFF. CDR3 coding DNA: TGTGCCAGCACTACAGGGGGGTCGTACAATGAGCAGTTCTTC.